This T cell receptor beta chain emerged from a study of OX40 agonist ivuxolimab in advanced cancers. A single count supports this clone. The CDR3 covers 12 residues. Trimming took 4 bases from V and 7 from J, leaving 11 bases between them. Germline loops: CDR1 PRHDT, CDR2 FYEKMQ (reference sequence). Produced via immunoSEQ multiplex PCR; TCRdb's table is partial and in-frame only. The sample gives fewer than 80,000 clones, 85% of which show up once; approximately 4% is in the top ten. The material was CD4+ or CD8+ T cells sorted from blood, obtained in a trial of the OX40 agonist ivuxolimab. The chain links TRBV13 to TRBJ2-7; no definite D call. This sequence was found in an adult with an advanced solid tumor such as melanoma, head and neck, liver or kidney cancer. CDR3 loop: CASSSPLGEQYF. In DNA form, the CDR3 reads TGTGCCAGCAGCTCCCCCTTGGGGGAGCAGTACTTC.